These 28 T cell receptor beta chains share one sample of origin, sequenced in a study of CD8 T cells in ankylosing spondylitis. Whole-study findings and limits: Among TCR beta sequences, a motif of several highly homologous variants appeared characteristic of ankylosing spondylitis blood.

Antigen specificity for these receptors is unknown. TCRdb re-called the 5' RACE reads with MiXCR, one entry per CDR3 protein. The table includes hundreds of thousands of distinct CDR3 sequences, 12% detected once. The specimen was blood, either unsorted or a sorted T cell fraction (not recorded which). Source of these receptors: a male donor with ankylosing spondylitis.

This clonotype was seen more than once but under ten times. The chain has TRBV27 and TRBJ1-2; D remains ambiguous. The CDR3 is 13 residues long. Germline-derived CDR1 and CDR2 are MNHEY and SMNVEV (reference sequence). V was clipped by 6 bases and J by 3 bases, with 11 bases between them. Here the CDR3 DNA reads TGTGCCAGCAGGGGCCACGGCGACTATGGCTACACCTTC. Amino acid sequence: CASRGHGDYGYTF.

There are many counts of this clonotype. The gene calls are TRBV20-1 and TRBJ1-2; D is uncertain. V lost 1 base and J lost 0, with 12 bases in between. Germline CDR1 is DFQATT and CDR2 is SNEGSKA (reference sequence). The CDR3 is 15 amino acids. The CDR3 is CSARVGQRANYGYTF. CDR3 in DNA: TGCAGTGCTAGAGTTGGTCAGCGAGCTAACTATGGCTACACCTTC.

The chain has TRBV6-1 and TRBJ1-2; the match to TRBD1 covers 10 bases. Germline V gene data show CDR1 as MNHNS and CDR2 as SASEGT. The J segment lost 7 bases and the V segment lost 4 bases, leaving 3 bases of the junction unmatched. The CDR3 contains 13 residues. CDR3 in amino acids: CASSGQGAGGYTF. DNA of the CDR3: TGTGCCAGCAGTGGACAGGGGGCAGGTGGCTACACCTTC.

A few counts support this clonotype. The V call is TRBV18, the J call TRBJ2-5; TRBD2 agrees at 7 bases. There are 17 residues in the CDR3. Unmatched junction bases numbered 14, after V lost 3 bases and J lost 4 bases. CDR1 and CDR2 from the germline V gene are KGHSH and LQKENI. CDR3: CASSPRGRSGNGETQYF. The CDR3 bases are TGTGCCAGCTCACCTCGTGGGAGAAGCGGGAATGGAGAGACCCAGTACTTC.

The rearrangement uses TRBV20-1 and TRBJ2-3; TRBD2 matches 13 bases. Losses at the gene ends were 5 bases for V and 5 bases for J; bases not matched to a gene: 13. CDR3 length: 17 residues. CDR1 and CDR2 (germline): DFQATT, SNEGSKA (reference sequence). Here the CDR3 reads CSALPGLAGTTQDTQYF. CDR3 in DNA: TGCAGTGCTTTACCGGGACTAGCGGGAACCACGCAAGATACGCAGTATTTT.

This clonotype was seen more than once but under ten times. This chain links TRBV2 with TRBJ1-1; possible D gene TRBD1, 6 bases. Looked up from germline, CDR1 is SNHLY and CDR2 is FYNNEI. The CDR3 has 15 amino acids. The V and J ends lost 7 bases and 3 bases respectively, with 18 bases between them. The CDR3 loop reads CASTTQGPGDTEAFF. The CDR3 nucleotides read TGTGCCAGCACCACACAGGGTCCAGGGGACACTGAAGCTTTCTTT.

This clonotype was detected many times. The chain has TRBV29-1 and TRBJ1-1; TRBD1 matches 8 bases. The junction had 5 bases not matched to a gene; V was cut back by 7 bases and J by 1 base. Germline CDR1 is SQVTM and CDR2 is ANQGSEA. The CDR3 sequence is 13 residues long. CDR3 DNA: TGCAGCGGGGCTGGACAGGGGAACACTGAAGCTTTCTTT. The encoded protein is CSGAGQGNTEAFF.

For the CDR3, the DNA is TGCAGTGCTGAGGGGGGCCCGCTTGACGGCTACACCTTC. Translation: CSAEGGPLDGYTF. The rearrangement links TRBV20-1 to TRBJ1-2; D is possibly TRBD1 (6 bases). Trimming cost V 5 bases and J 8 bases, with 18 bases left between them. Germline V gene sequence: CDR1 DFQATT, CDR2 SNEGSKA (reference sequence). This CDR3 has 13 residues.

This clonotype was observed many times. CDR3 residues: CSASPDLWTQYF. In nucleotides, the CDR3 is TGCAGTGCTAGCCCGGATTTGTGGACCCAGTACTTC. V usage is TRBV20-1 and J usage is TRBJ2-5; no firm D call. The germline CDR1 and CDR2 sequences are DFQATT and SNEGSKA (reference sequence). The ends were cut back, 3 bases at V and 7 bases at J, with 12 bases in the middle. The CDR3 contains 12 residues.

This clonotype was picked up many times. This chain uses TRBV7-2 with TRBJ1-1, with no clear D. V lost 0 bases to trimming and J lost 11 bases, with 13 bases between them. Germline values: CDR1 SGHTA, CDR2 FQGNSA. The CDR3 covers 13 residues. CDR3 sequence: CASSLARVGQAFF. CDR3 in DNA: TGTGCCAGCAGCTTAGCGAGGGTAGGCCAGGCTTTCTTT.

This clonotype has a handful of counts. The rearrangement uses TRBV5-6 and TRBJ2-5; 7 bases line up with TRBD2. After removal of 5 bases from V and 4 bases from J, the junction contained 8 bases not matched to a gene. Looked up from germline, CDR1 is SGHDT and CDR2 is YYEEEE. There are 14 residues in the CDR3. The CDR3 region is CASSFGASGETQYF. The CDR3 DNA follows: TGTGCCAGCAGTTTTGGGGCTAGCGGAGAGACCCAGTACTTC.

The chain employs TRBV24-1 and TRBJ1-1; D gene ambiguous. V was trimmed by 4 bases and J by 6 bases, leaving 14 bases between them. This CDR3 comprises 14 residues. The V gene's germline CDR1 is KGHDR and CDR2 SFDVKD. CDR3 amino acids: CATSDAVGEAEAFF. In DNA, the CDR3 is TGTGCCACCAGTGACGCCGTTGGGGAGGCTGAAGCTTTCTTT.

There are many counts of this clonotype. The chain has TRBV29-1 and TRBJ2-1, with D perhaps matching TRBD1 (6 bases). V dropped 1 base and J dropped 2 bases, with 12 bases sitting between them. The germline gives CDR1 SQVTM, CDR2 ANQGSEA. The CDR3 covers 15 residues. CDR3 protein: CSVEGRSGAYNEQFF. Written as DNA, the CDR3 is TGCAGCGTTGAAGGACGGTCAGGGGCCTACAATGAGCAGTTCTTC.

This clonotype was seen many times. The chain joins TRBV4-3 to TRBJ2-3; D might be TRBD1 or TRBD2, each matching 5 bases. Trimming took 2 bases from V and 0 from J, leaving 15 bases between them. This CDR3 is 17 amino acids long. The germline CDR1 and CDR2 sequences are LGHNA and YSLEER. CDR3 bases: TGCGCCAGCAGCCAAACACCCGGGGCCGCTAGCACAGATACGCAGTATTTT. Its translation is CASSQTPGAASTDTQYF.

There are a few counts of this clonotype. The chain has TRBV6-5 and TRBJ2-7; tentative D call: TRBD1 (5 bases). Per the germline V gene, CDR1 is MNHEY and CDR2 is SVGAGI. The V gene lost 4 bases and the J gene lost 2 bases, with 9 bases spanning the gap. The CDR3 length is 13 residues. In nucleotides, the CDR3 is TGTGCCAGCAGTTTCAGGGCCCCCTACGAGCAGTACTTC. Amino acids: CASSFRAPYEQYF.

This clonotype was seen more than once but under ten times. The chain couples TRBV5-1 to TRBJ2-2; tentative D call: TRBD2 (6 bases). The CDR3 has 15 amino acids. Per the germline V gene, CDR1 is SGHRS and CDR2 is YFSETQ. V gave up 0 bases and J gave up 6 bases, with 12 bases separating them. CDR3 residues: CASSLGFGGPGELFF. CDR3 bases: TGCGCCAGCAGCTTGGGTTTCGGGGGACCCGGGGAGCTGTTTTTT.

This clonotype was picked up many times. The rearrangement links TRBV20-1 to TRBJ2-5, with D possibly TRBD1 on 6 matching bases. Germline CDR1 and CDR2: DFQATT and SNEGSKA (reference sequence). This CDR3 contains 13 residues. Trimming removed 6 bases at V and 4 bases at J, with 15 bases between. The CDR3 is CSAQDRLGETQYF. CDR3 coding DNA: TGCAGTGCCCAAGACAGGTTGGGAGAGACCCAGTACTTC.

The chain has TRBV20-1 and TRBJ1-2, with TRBD1 matching over 9 bases. The length of the CDR3 is 13 residues. The ends lost 6 bases at V and 6 bases at J; junction bases unmatched: 8. CDR1 DFQATT and CDR2 SNEGSKA come from the germline V gene (reference sequence). CDR3: CSALIGTGNGYTF. The CDR3 DNA reads TGCAGTGCCCTCATAGGGACAGGGAATGGCTACACCTTC.

The J gene is TRBJ1-4, the V gene TRBV14; the D is unclear. The CDR3 covers 13 residues. Per the germline V gene, CDR1 is SGHDN and CDR2 is FVKESK. V was shortened by 1 base and J by 8 bases, with 8 bases between the two germline ends. CDR3 nucleotide sequence: TGTGCCAGCAGCCAAGCGAACTGGGAAAAACTGTTTTTT. Encoded protein: CASSQANWEKLFF.

This clonotype showed up many times. This rearrangement joins TRBV20-1 to TRBJ2-7, with D maybe TRBD2 (5 bases). The germline CDR1 and CDR2 sequences are DFQATT and SNEGSKA (reference sequence). The CDR3 has 12 residues. Between the trimmed V and J ends, which lost 4 bases and 5 bases, there was a span of 12 bases. As DNA, the CDR3 is TGCAGTGCTATCCGGGGTATCAACGAGCAGTACTTC. It codes for CSAIRGINEQYF.

This clonotype was counted only a few times. The rearrangement uses TRBV9 and TRBJ2-3, with 7 bases fitting TRBD2. With 2 bases clipped from V and 5 bases from J, the junction kept 11 bases outside the gene matches. Germline CDR1 is SGDLS and CDR2 is YYNGEE. The CDR3 is made up of 16 amino acids. The CDR3 nucleotides are TGTGCCAGCAGCGTCAATGGCGGGAGTATGATAGATACGCAGTATTTT. Its protein product is CASSVNGGSMIDTQYF. Looking up the rest from reference TRBV9 and TRBJ2-3 gives the full variable domain: DSGVTQTPKHLITATGQRVTLRCSPRSGDLSVYWYQQSLDQGLQFLIQYYNGEERAKGNILERFSAQQFPDLHSELNLSSLELGDSALYFCASSVNGGSMIDTQYFGPGTRLTVL.

This clonotype was counted ten times or more. The chain uses TRBV5-1 and TRBJ1-2; D is unresolved. Germline values: CDR1 SGHRS, CDR2 YFSETQ. The CDR3 is 12 amino acids. The V gene lost 4 bases and the J gene lost 8 bases, with 12 bases spanning the gap. CDR3 nucleotides: TGCGCCAGCAGCCCCCACGAGGGCGGCTACACCTTC. It yields the protein CASSPHEGGYTF.

This clonotype appeared many times. The DNA of the CDR3 is TGTGCCAGCAGCCCCACCCGGACAGGGCTGAACACTGAAGCTTTCTTT. The encoded protein is CASSPTRTGLNTEAFF. The chain combines TRBV12-3 or TRBV12-4 with TRBJ1-1; the match to TRBD1 covers 8 bases. This CDR3 has 16 residues. The V segment lost 6 bases and the J segment 0 bases; nucleotides outside the gene matches: 9.

This clonotype has a handful of counts. The chain is built from TRBV20-1 and TRBJ2-3; 10 nucleotides match TRBD2. Germline V CDR1 and CDR2: DFQATT, SNEGSKA (reference sequence). Germline trimming cut 5 bases from V and 8 bases from J; bases unmatched to any gene: 13. The CDR3 contains 15 residues. CDR3 sequence (DNA): TGCAGTGCTCCGTCAGCGGGAGGGAGCACTTCTACGCAGTATTTT. This translates into CSAPSAGGSTSTQYF.

The gene calls are TRBV10-3 and TRBJ2-7; D remains unclear. CDR1 is ENHRY, CDR2 SYGVKD, per germline. V gave up 3 bases and J gave up 3 bases, with 21 bases separating them. The CDR3 length is 17 residues. CDR3 residues: CAISDPKGRPRVYEQYF. DNA for the CDR3: TGTGCCATCAGTGATCCCAAGGGTCGCCCCAGAGTCTACGAGCAGTACTTC.

The chain uses TRBV12-3 or TRBV12-4 and TRBJ1-2; D is possibly TRBD1 (6 bases). The CDR3 sequence is 13 residues long. V lost 5 bases, J lost 7 bases, and 14 bases lay in between. The CDR3 coding sequence is TGTGCCAGCAGTCTGACAGGTTCGGCTGGCTACACCTTC. Amino acid sequence: CASSLTGSAGYTF.

This chain uses TRBV20-1 with TRBJ2-1, with 12 bases lining up with TRBD2. CDR3 length equals 15 residues. Germline V gene sequence: CDR1 DFQATT, CDR2 SNEGSKA (reference sequence). After removal of 3 bases from V and 7 bases from J, the junction contained 7 bases not matched to a gene. Here the CDR3 reads CSASGLAGTRNEQFF. CDR3 DNA: TGCAGTGCTAGCGGACTAGCGGGAACGAGAAATGAGCAGTTCTTC.

This clonotype was recorded at least ten times. The rearrangement links TRBV29-1 to TRBJ1-1; possibly TRBD1 for D (5 bases). The V gene lost 3 bases and the J gene lost 5 bases, with 13 bases spanning the gap. CDR1 and CDR2 (germline): SQVTM, ANQGSEA. CDR3 length: 13 amino acids. CDR3 amino acids: CSVERWGRTEAFF. CDR3 sequence (DNA): TGCAGCGTTGAGCGCTGGGGGAGGACTGAAGCTTTCTTT.